The source of this T cell receptor (beta chain) is a study of T cells in Graves' hyperthyroidism and ophthalmopathy. Findings and caveats of the study: Prediction of ophthalmopathy progression came a median roughly 6.7 months pre-onset. Also found in blood were most expanded thyroid clonotypes above 0.001. Researchers report that a 13 V-J model separated ophthalmopathy from stable hyperthyroidism.

Researchers amplified the TCR beta CDR3 regions from RNA transcripts. First-round RT-PCR with HTBI primers amplified the TCR CDR3 region. MiXCR, run by TCRdb on the multiplex PCR reads, gives a single entry per CDR3 protein. The sample contains some 560,000 distinct CDR3 sequences, approximately 15% of which appear only once. Diagnosing involved the use of clinical symptoms, serum thyroxine and TRAb, thyroid ultrasound and orbital computed tomography. CDR1 LNHNV and CDR2 YYDKDF come from the germline V gene (reference sequence). The V end lost 2 bases, the J end lost 4 bases, and 17 bases lay between the germline ends. CDR3 length: 16 amino acids. This clonotype was counted between two and nine times. Its antigen is unknown.

This clonotype originated in a woman aged 25 to 39 with Graves' hyperthyroidism. This chain connects TRBV15 to TRBJ1-1; TRBD1 might be the D (5 bases). Sequenced: blood. The CDR3, as DNA: TGTGCCACCAGCAGAAGAGGAAAGGGGTATGGCACTGAAGCTTTCTTT. Residues: CATSRRGKGYGTEAFF. The variable domain in full, completed from reference TRBV15 and TRBJ1-1, reads DAMVIQNPRYQVTQFGKPVTLSCSQTLNHNVMYWYQQKSSQAPKLLFHYYDKDFNNEADTPDNFQSRRPNTSFCFLDIRSPGLGDTAMYLCATSRRGKGYGTEAFFGQGTRLTVV.